This TCR beta chain derives from a study of T cell changes during pregnancy in multiple sclerosis (dated by TCRdb to the late 2010s). About the investigation overall: The study looked at changes in the T cell repertoire across pregnancy in women with multiple sclerosis.

As for this clone: Its antigen is still unknown. No qualities accompany the bases; no much larger clone lies one base away.

Library preparation was by the immunoSEQ multiplex PCR assay. TCRdb holds this immuneACCESS table with in-frame rearrangements only. Some clones are missing; in checked studies, unresolved V genes explain under half, and the rest has no known cause. For this sample there are roughly 88,000 clones; more than 90% appear just once. The ten largest clones represent over 1.5% of the sample. CDR1 and CDR2 (SGHNT, YYREEE) derive from the germline V gene (reference sequence). Including the terminal cysteine and phenylalanine, the CDR3 comprises 16 residues. The only DNA kept is the CDR3, 48 bases in frame from the first base. V is cut back by 3 bases and J by 3 bases, with 7 bases in the junction unmatched.

The TCR sequence derives from a female donor with multiple sclerosis, enrolled in a pregnancy study. The material was peripheral blood, obtained in the first trimester of pregnancy. The V and J genes are TRBV5-4 and TRBJ2-2; 8 junctional bases match TRBD1. The bases are TGTGCCAGCAGCTCCCCCGGGACAGGTTACACCGGGGAGCTGTTTTTT. Its protein product is CASSSPGTGYTGELFF.